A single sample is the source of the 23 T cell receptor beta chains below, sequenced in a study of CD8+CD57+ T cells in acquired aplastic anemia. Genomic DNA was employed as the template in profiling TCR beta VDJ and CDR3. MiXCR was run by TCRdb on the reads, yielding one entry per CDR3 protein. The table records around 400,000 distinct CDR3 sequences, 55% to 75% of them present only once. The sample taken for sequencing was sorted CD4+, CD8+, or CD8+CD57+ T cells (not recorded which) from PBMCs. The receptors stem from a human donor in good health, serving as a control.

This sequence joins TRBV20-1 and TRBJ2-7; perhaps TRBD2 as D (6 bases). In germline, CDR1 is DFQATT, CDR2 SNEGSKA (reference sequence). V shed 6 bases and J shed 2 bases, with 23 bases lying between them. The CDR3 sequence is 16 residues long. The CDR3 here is CSARRGPLMLPYEQYF. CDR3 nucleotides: TGCAGTGCCAGGCGGGGCCCACTTATGTTGCCCTACGAGCAGTACTTC.

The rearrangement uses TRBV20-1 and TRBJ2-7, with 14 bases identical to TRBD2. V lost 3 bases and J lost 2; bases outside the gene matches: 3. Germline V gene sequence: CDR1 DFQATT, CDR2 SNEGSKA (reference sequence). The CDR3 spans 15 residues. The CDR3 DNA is TGCAGTGCTAGCCGACTAGCGGGAGGGCCCTACGAGCAGTACTTC. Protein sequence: CSASRLAGGPYEQYF.

CDR3 nucleotide sequence: TGTGCCAGCAGATTTTCGGAGGATACGCAGTATTTT. Protein: CASRFSEDTQYF. The gene calls are TRBV7-9 and TRBJ2-3; D gene uncertain. The CDR3 is 12 residues long. The germline CDR1 and CDR2 sequences are SEHNR and FQNEAQ (reference sequence). V was pared by 6 bases and J by 6 bases, with 10 bases between.

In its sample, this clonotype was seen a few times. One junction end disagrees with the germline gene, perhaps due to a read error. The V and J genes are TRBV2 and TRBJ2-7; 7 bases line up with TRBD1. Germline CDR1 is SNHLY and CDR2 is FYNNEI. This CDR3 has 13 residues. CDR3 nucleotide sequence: TGTGCCAGCAGGACAGGGATACCTTACGGGCAGTACTTC. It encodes CASRTGIPYGQYF.

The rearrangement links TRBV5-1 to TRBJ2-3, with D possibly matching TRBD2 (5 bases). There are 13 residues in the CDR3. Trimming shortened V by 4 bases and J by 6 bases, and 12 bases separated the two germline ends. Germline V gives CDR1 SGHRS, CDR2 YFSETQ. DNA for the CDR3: TGCGCCAGCAGCCCCAGCCCGGGGGATACGCAGTATTTT. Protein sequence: CASSPSPGDTQYF.

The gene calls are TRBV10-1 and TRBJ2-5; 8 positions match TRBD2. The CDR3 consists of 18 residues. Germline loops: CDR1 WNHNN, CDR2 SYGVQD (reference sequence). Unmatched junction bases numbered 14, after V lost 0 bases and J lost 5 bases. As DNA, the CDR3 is TGCGCCAGCAGTGAGTCGAGCTCTGGACTAGCCATCGGGGAGACCCAGTACTTC. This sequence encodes CASSESSSGLAIGETQYF.

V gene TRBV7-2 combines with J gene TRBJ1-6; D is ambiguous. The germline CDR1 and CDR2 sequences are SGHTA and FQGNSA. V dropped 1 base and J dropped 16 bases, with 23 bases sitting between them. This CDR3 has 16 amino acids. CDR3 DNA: TGTGCCAGCAGCTTAGAATTAGGCTCTGGAAACACCACACTCCACTTT. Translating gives CASSLELGSGNTTLHF.

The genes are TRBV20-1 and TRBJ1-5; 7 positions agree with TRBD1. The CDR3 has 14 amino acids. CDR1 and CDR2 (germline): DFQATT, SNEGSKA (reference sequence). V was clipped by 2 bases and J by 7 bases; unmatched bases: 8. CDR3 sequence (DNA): TGCAGTGCTAGAATCGACAGGGATCAGCAGCCCCAGCATTTT. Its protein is CSARIDRDQQPQHF.

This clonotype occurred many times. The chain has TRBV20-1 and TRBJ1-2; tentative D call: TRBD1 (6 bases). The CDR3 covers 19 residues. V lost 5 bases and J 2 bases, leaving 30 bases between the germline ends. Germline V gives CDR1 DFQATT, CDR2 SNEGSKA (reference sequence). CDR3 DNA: TGCAGTGCTCCTCAACCGTCAGGTTGGGGGGGCGAGGAGAACTATGGCTACACCTTC. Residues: CSAPQPSGWGGEENYGYTF.

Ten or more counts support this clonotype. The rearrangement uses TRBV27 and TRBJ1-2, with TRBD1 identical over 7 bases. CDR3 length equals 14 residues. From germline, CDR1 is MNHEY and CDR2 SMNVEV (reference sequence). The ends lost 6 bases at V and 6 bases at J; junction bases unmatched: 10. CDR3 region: CASRGGGGFDGYTF. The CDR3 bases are TGTGCCAGCAGGGGGGGAGGGGGCTTCGATGGCTACACCTTC.

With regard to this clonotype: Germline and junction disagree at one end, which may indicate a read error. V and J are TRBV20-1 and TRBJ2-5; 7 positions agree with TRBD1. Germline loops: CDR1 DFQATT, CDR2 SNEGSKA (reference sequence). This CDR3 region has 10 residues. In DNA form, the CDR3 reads TGCAGTGCTAGAGATTACAGGGGACACTTC. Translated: CSARDYRGHF.

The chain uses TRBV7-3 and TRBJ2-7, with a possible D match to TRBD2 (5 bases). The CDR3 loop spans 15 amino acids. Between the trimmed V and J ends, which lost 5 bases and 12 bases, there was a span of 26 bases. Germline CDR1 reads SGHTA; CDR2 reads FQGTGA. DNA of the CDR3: TGTGCCAGCAGCCCAGCGTGGATAGGGAGCAAGTACTTGTACTTC. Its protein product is CASSPAWIGSKYLYF.

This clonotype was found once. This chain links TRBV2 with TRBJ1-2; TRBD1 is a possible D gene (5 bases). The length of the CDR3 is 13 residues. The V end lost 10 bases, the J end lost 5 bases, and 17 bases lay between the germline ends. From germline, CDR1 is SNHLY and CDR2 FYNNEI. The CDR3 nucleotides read TGTGCCAACCGTCGGGACGTACAATATGGCTACACCTTC. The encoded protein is CANRRDVQYGYTF.

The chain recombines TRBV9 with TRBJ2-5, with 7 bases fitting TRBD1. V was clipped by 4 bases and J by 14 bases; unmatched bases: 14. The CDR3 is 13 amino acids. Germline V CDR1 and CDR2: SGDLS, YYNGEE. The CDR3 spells CASSQEGAQYFYF. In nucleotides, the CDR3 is TGTGCCAGCAGCCAAGAGGGGGCGCAGTACTTCTACTTC. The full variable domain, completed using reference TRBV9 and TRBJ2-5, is DSGVTQTPKHLITATGQRVTLRCSPRSGDLSVYWYQQSLDQGLQFLIQYYNGEERAKGNILERFSAQQFPDLHSELNLSSLELGDSALYFCASSQEGAQYFYFGPGTRLLVL.

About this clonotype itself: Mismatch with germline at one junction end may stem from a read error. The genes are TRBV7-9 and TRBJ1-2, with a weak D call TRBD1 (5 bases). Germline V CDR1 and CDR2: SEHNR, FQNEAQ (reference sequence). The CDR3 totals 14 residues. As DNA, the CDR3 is TGTGCCAGCAGCCCAACTGGGGGGGTATGGCTACACCTTTTC. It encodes CASSPTGGVWLHLF.

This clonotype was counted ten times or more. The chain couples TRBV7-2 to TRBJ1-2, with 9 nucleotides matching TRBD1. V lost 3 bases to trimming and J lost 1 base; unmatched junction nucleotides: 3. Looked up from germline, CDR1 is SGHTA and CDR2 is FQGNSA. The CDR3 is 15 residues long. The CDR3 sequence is CASSFTGGRNYGYTF. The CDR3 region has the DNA TGTGCCAGCAGCTTCACAGGGGGCCGTAACTATGGCTACACCTTC.

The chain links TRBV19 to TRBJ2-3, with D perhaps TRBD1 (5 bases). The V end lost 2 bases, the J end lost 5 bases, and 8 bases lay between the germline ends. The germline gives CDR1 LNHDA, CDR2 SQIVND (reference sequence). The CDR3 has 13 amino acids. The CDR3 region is CASSIQQGDTQYF. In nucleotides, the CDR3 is TGTGCCAGTAGTATACAGCAGGGAGATACGCAGTATTTT.

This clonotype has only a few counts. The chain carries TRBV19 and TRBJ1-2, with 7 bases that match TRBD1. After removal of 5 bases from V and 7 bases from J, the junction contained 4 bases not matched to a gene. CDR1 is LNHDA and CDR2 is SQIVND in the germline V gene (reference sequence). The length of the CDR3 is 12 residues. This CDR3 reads CASSPTGVGYTF. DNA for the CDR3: TGTGCCAGTAGTCCTACAGGGGTTGGCTACACCTTC. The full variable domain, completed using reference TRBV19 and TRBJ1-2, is DGGITQSPKYLFRKEGQNVTLSCEQNLNHDAMYWYRQDPGQGLRLIYYSQIVNDFQKGDIAEGYSVSREKKESFPLTVTSAQKNPTAFYLCASSPTGVGYTFGSGTRLTVV.

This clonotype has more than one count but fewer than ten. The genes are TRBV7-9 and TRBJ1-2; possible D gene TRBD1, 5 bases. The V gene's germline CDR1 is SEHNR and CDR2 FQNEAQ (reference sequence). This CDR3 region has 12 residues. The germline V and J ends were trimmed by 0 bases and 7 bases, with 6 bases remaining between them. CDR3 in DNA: TGTGCCAGCAGCTTAGCGCAGGGTGGCTACACCTTC. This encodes CASSLAQGGYTF.

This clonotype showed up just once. CDR3 residues: CASSQLSRRTEAFF. CDR3 nucleotide sequence: TGTGCCAGCAGCCAACTCAGCAGGCGGACTGAAGCTTTCTTT. The gene calls are TRBV5-6 and TRBJ1-1, with D unclear. CDR1 is SGHDT and CDR2 is YYEEEE in the germline V gene. The CDR3 runs to 14 residues. Trimming pared 4 bases from V and 5 bases from J, leaving 15 bases between.

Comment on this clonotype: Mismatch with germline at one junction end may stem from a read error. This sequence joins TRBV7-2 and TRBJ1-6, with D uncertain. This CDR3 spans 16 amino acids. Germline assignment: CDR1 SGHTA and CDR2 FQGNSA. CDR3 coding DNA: TGTCCCAGCACCTTTGAAGTCTTGGGCGATTATCCAGCTCTCCACTTT. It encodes CPSTFEVLGDYPALHF. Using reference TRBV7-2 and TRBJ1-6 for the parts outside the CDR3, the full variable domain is GAGVSQSPSNKVTEKGKDVELRCDPISGHTALYWYRQSLGQGLEFLIYFQGNSAPDKSGLPSDRFSAERTGGSVSTLTIQRTQQEDSAVYLCPSTFEVLGDYPALHFGNGTRLTVT.

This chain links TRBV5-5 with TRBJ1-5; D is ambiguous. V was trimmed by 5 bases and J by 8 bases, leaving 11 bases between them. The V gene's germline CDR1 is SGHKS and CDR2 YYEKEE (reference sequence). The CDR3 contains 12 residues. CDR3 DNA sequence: TGTGCCAGCAGAGTTAGTGGGGAGCCCCAGCATTTT. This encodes CASRVSGEPQHF.

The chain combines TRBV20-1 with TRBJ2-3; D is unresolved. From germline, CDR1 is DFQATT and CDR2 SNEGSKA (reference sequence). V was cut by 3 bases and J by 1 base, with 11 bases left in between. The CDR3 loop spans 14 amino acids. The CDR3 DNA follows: TGCAGTGCTAGCATGGTTCGGGGCACAGATACGCAGTATTTT. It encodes CSASMVRGTDTQYF.